The 24 T cell receptor beta chains below were found in one sample sequenced in a study of T cell changes during pregnancy in multiple sclerosis. Profiled with immunoSEQ multiplex PCR; TCRdb holds only in-frame clones, not every one. Among about 59,000 clones, about 83% were seen once, and the ten largest hold about 5.2%. Input material: peripheral blood from another person, used as feeder cells. These receptors all come from a human donor whose cells served as feeder cells for cultures in a pregnancy study.

With respect to this clone: The junction does not match germline at one end; this may be a read error. V gene TRBV7-7 combines with J gene TRBJ1-1; D gene unclear. Germline V gene lookup returns CDR1 SSHAT and CDR2 FNYEAQ (reference sequence). This CDR3 comprises 13 residues. CDR3 amino acids: CASSSGGDTEAFF. In nucleotides, the CDR3 is TGTGCTAGCAGTTCAGGTGGAGACACTGAAGCTTTCTTT.

This chain connects TRBV6-5 to TRBJ2-5, with 9 bases aligning to TRBD1. V trimming: 5 bases; J trimming: 5 bases; junction bases outside the gene matches: 6. CDR1 is MNHEY and CDR2 is SVGAGI in the germline V gene. The CDR3 contains 14 residues. CDR3 DNA sequence: TGTGCCAGCAGTCACAACACAGGGGGCGAGACCCAGTACTTC. It encodes CASSHNTGGETQYF.

The chain employs TRBV6-5 and TRBJ2-5, with 13 positions matching TRBD2. CDR3 length: 16 amino acids. Germline loops: CDR1 MNHEY, CDR2 SVGAGI. The V segment lost 4 bases and the J segment 5 bases; nucleotides outside the gene matches: 7. This CDR3 reads CASSSLTSGGRETQYF. DNA for the CDR3: TGTGCCAGCAGTTCCCTGACTAGCGGGGGGCGGGAGACCCAGTACTTC.

This chain joins TRBV4-1 and TRBJ2-7; tentative D call: TRBD2 (6 bases). Trimming took 0 bases from V and 4 from J, leaving 13 bases between them. This CDR3 spans 15 amino acids. Germline V CDR1 and CDR2: MGHRA, YSYEKL. As DNA, the CDR3 is TGCGCCAGCAGCCAAGATGAGGCAGGGAGGTACGAGCAGTACTTC. It translates to CASSQDEAGRYEQYF.

This clone has only one observation. The J gene is TRBJ2-7, the V gene TRBV7-2, with D maybe TRBD2 (5 bases). CDR1 is SGHTA and CDR2 is FQGNSA in the germline V gene. V was shortened by 5 bases and J by 0 bases, with 11 bases between the two germline ends. The CDR3 has 14 amino acids. The CDR3 region has the DNA TGTGCCAGCAGCACGGACTGGAGCTCCTACGAGCAGTACTTC. Translation: CASSTDWSSYEQYF.

The V and J genes are TRBV28 and TRBJ1-1, with 7 bases identical to TRBD1. The junction had 17 bases not matched to a gene; V was cut back by 7 bases and J by 6 bases. CDR3 length equals 16 residues. The germline gives CDR1 MDHEN, CDR2 SYDVKM. CDR3 amino acids: CASNFGPQRGHAEAFF. The DNA for the CDR3 is TGTGCCAGCAACTTCGGGCCCCAAAGGGGGCACGCTGAAGCTTTCTTT.

This clone was counted between two and nine times. The chain has TRBV5-1 and TRBJ2-1; D not certain. The CDR3 is 13 residues long. The V end lost 6 bases, the J end lost 5 bases, and 12 bases lay between the germline ends. Germline loops: CDR1 SGHRS, CDR2 YFSETQ. CDR3 in amino acids: CASKGGTNNEQFF. In nucleotides, the CDR3 is TGCGCCAGCAAAGGCGGCACTAACAATGAGCAGTTCTTC.

The CDR3 sequence: CASSPPGLREETQYF. The CDR3 nucleotides read TGTGCCAGCTCACCACCGGGACTCAGGGAAGAGACCCAGTACTTC. The chain couples TRBV18 to TRBJ2-5; maybe TRBD2 (6 bases). CDR3 size: 15 residues. The germline CDR1 and CDR2 sequences are KGHSH and LQKENI. The V gene lost 0 bases and the J gene lost 3 bases, with 11 bases spanning the gap.

This clone was observed once. This chain links TRBV2 with TRBJ1-2; 7 bases fit TRBD1. The CDR3 extends over 14 amino acids. Germline lookup yields CDR1 SNHLY and CDR2 FYNNEI. With 2 bases clipped from V and 3 bases from J, the junction kept 3 bases outside the gene matches. The CDR3 spells CASSEPGQYYGYTF. CDR3 DNA sequence: TGTGCCAGCAGTGAACCGGGACAGTACTATGGCTACACCTTC.

The V call is TRBV11-2, the J call TRBJ1-1; D unclear. The CDR3 sequence is 13 residues long. Looked up from germline, CDR1 is SGHAT and CDR2 is FQNNGV. The V and J ends lost 3 bases and 6 bases respectively, with 11 bases between them. The CDR3 DNA reads as TGTGCCAGCAGCTTGGTCACAGACTCTGAAGCTTTCTTT. This codes for CASSLVTDSEAFF.

The gene calls are TRBV7-9 and TRBJ2-7; tentatively, D is TRBD1 or TRBD2 (5 bases each). V was shortened by 5 bases and J by 2 bases, with 16 bases between the two germline ends. Germline loops: CDR1 SEHNR, CDR2 FQNEAQ (reference sequence). CDR3 length equals 15 residues. The CDR3 is CASSPTGTLPYEQYF. CDR3 nucleotides: TGTGCCAGCAGCCCCACCGGGACCCTCCCCTACGAGCAGTACTTC.

On this clone itself: A read error may account for a junction end that differs from germline. The V gene is TRBV27, the J gene TRBJ2-1; 11 bases align to TRBD1. The CDR3 runs to 15 residues. CDR1 and CDR2 from the germline V gene are MNHEY and SMNVEV (reference sequence). The CDR3 is CASSLSGQGGNEQFF. In DNA form, the CDR3 reads TGTGCCAGCAGTCTATCGGGACAGGGGGGCAATGAGCAGTTCTTC.

The chain links TRBV9 to TRBJ2-7; 8 bases fit TRBD1. Germline CDR1 SGDLS, CDR2 YYNGEE. After removal of 0 bases from V and 6 bases from J, the junction contained 2 bases not matched to a gene. The CDR3 is 13 residues long. CDR3 in DNA: TGTGCCAGCAGCGTAGATGGGACAGGCGAGCAGTACTTC. Translating it yields CASSVDGTGEQYF.

This clone was seen only a few times. The chain uses TRBV5-1 and TRBJ1-1; the match to TRBD1 covers 10 bases. The ends lost 4 bases at V and 0 bases at J; junction bases unmatched: 3. The CDR3 has 15 amino acids. Germline values: CDR1 SGHRS, CDR2 YFSETQ. As DNA, the CDR3 is TGCGCCAGCAGCCTGGACAGGGGGGTGAACACTGAAGCTTTCTTT. It translates to CASSLDRGVNTEAFF.

This chain links TRBV5-1 with TRBJ1-2; possible D gene TRBD1, 5 bases. Germline loops: CDR1 SGHRS, CDR2 YFSETQ. This CDR3 region has 13 residues. V shed 7 bases and J shed 8 bases, with 18 bases lying between them. The CDR3 nucleotides read TGCGCCAGCTCCGGGGGGGATACAGCGGGCTACACCTTC. Its protein is CASSGGDTAGYTF.

The rearrangement uses TRBV30 and TRBJ1-1; 7 nucleotides line up with TRBD1. Germline V gene data show CDR1 as GTSNPN and CDR2 as SVGIG (reference sequence). The V gene end was trimmed by 0 bases and the J gene end by 0 bases; junction bases not matched to a gene: 4. This CDR3 is built from 15 residues. CDR3: CAWSVGTDLNTEAFF. DNA for the CDR3: TGTGCCTGGAGTGTAGGGACAGATCTGAACACTGAAGCTTTCTTT.

The chain combines TRBV7-3 with TRBJ1-5; 8 bases align to TRBD1. Germline CDR1 is SGHTA and CDR2 is FQGTGA. The trim removed 5 bases at V and 7 bases at J, leaving 7 bases unmatched. The CDR3 is 14 amino acids. The CDR3 region has the DNA TGTGCCAGCAGCCAGACAGGGGTGGGCCAGCCCCAGCATTTT. Its translation: CASSQTGVGQPQHF.

The gene calls are TRBV5-1 and TRBJ1-5; a weak D match, TRBD1 (5 bases). The CDR3 has 19 amino acids. V dropped 0 bases and J dropped 0 bases, with 19 bases sitting between them. Germline values: CDR1 SGHRS, CDR2 YFSETQ. CDR3 amino acids: CASSLAPATGVYSNQPQHF. CDR3 sequence (DNA): TGCGCCAGCAGCTTGGCCCCAGCCACGGGGGTATATAGCAATCAGCCCCAGCATTTT. Together with reference TRBV5-1 and TRBJ1-5, the CDR3 gives the full variable domain: KAGVTQTPRYLIKTRGQQVTLSCSPISGHRSVSWYQQTPGQGLQFLFEYFSETQRNKGNFPGRFSGRQFSNSRSEMNVSTLELGDSALYLCASSLAPATGVYSNQPQHFGDGTRLSIL.

This sequence joins TRBV7-2 and TRBJ2-7; D gene ambiguous. This CDR3 spans 15 amino acids. Trimming pared 0 bases from V and 4 bases from J, leaving 13 bases between. The germline gives CDR1 SGHTA, CDR2 FQGNSA. The CDR3 reads CASSLAVFDGYEQYF. DNA for the CDR3: TGTGCCAGCAGCTTAGCGGTATTCGACGGTTACGAGCAGTACTTC.

The gene calls are TRBV5-6 and TRBJ1-6; 9 positions agree with TRBD1. In germline, CDR1 is SGHDT, CDR2 YYEEEE. There are 15 residues in the CDR3. The junction had 5 bases not matched to a gene; V was cut back by 1 base and J by 9 bases. CDR3 nucleotides: TGTGCCAGCAGCTTGTTACAGGGGGCTGGTTCACCCCTCCACTTT. Residues: CASSLLQGAGSPLHF.

This clone was seen only once. The chain has TRBV7-9 and TRBJ2-7; no clear D. Per germline, CDR1 SEHNR and CDR2 FQNEAQ (reference sequence). This CDR3 spans 12 amino acids. Trimming removed 5 bases at V and 7 bases at J, with 12 bases between. The DNA of the CDR3 is TGTGCCAGCAGCCAGAATAAGGGAGAGCAGTACTTC. Translated: CASSQNKGEQYF.

The chain employs TRBV6-5 and TRBJ2-7; no definite D call. Trimming pared 7 bases from V and 6 bases from J, leaving 19 bases between. The CDR3 loop spans 14 amino acids. Germline-derived CDR1 and CDR2 are MNHEY and SVGAGI. The CDR3 loop reads CASTSRSLSREQYF. The CDR3 DNA reads as TGTGCCAGCACCTCTCGGAGTCTTTCCCGCGAGCAGTACTTC.

A single count supports this clone. The CDR3 sequence: CSVGVGIGQPQHF. Here the CDR3 DNA reads TGCAGCGTTGGCGTAGGAATTGGTCAGCCCCAGCATTTT. This chain links TRBV29-1 with TRBJ1-5, with D hard to call. The V gene's germline CDR1 is SQVTM and CDR2 ANQGSEA. This CDR3 is 13 amino acids long. V was clipped by 4 bases and J by 6 bases, with 13 bases between them.

The chain has TRBV5-4 and TRBJ2-1; a possible D gene is TRBD2 (6 bases). With 0 bases removed from V and 1 base from J, the gap between germline ends came to 11 bases. Germline V gene data show CDR1 as SGHNT and CDR2 as YYREEE (reference sequence). The CDR3 is 16 residues long. CDR3 region: CASSLGGAGSYNEQFF. For the CDR3, the DNA is TGTGCCAGCAGCTTGGGCGGGGCAGGTTCCTACAATGAGCAGTTCTTC.